The rows below give T cell receptor beta chains drawn from one sample of a study of vaccination and CD4 T cells after COVID-19. Their antigens remain unidentified. TCRdb redid the calling of the PCR reads with MiXCR, one entry per CDR3 protein. The sample contains about 16,000 distinct CDR3 sequences, less than 60% of which appear only once. The specimen sequenced was CD4+ T cells from blood, cultured in vitro. The receptor set was obtained from a human donor who had recovered from COVID-19. CDR3s include the opening cysteine and the closing phenylalanine or tryptophan. The D gene is left open where the match is weak. Clone size is shown for a subset of rows, as once, few, many or a class of expanded clone.

- - TRBJ2-1 TRBV20-1 TGCAGTGCTTTTTCTCCTGACCCGAGGGCCTACAATGAGCAGTTCTTC CSAFSPDPRAYNEQFF
- - TRBJ1-1 TRBV24-1 TGTGCCACCAGTGACGTAGGGAACACTGAAGCTTTCTTT CATSDVGNTEAFF
TRBD1 few TRBJ1-2 TRBV30 TGTGCTCTTCGGACAGGGGGGTTTGGCTACACCTTC CALRTGGFGYTF
- - TRBJ1-1 TRBV6-5 TGTGCCAGCAGTTACGGGGGGACTGAAGCTTTCTTT CASSYGGTEAFF
TRBD1 - TRBJ2-1 TRBV7-3 TGTGCCAGCAGCCGACAGGGGGCGTCAAATGAGCAGTTCTTC CASSRQGASNEQFF
- - TRBJ2-7 TRBV20-1 TGCAGTGCTACTTACAGGAACTACGAGCAGTACTTC CSATYRNYEQYF
- - TRBJ2-1 TRBV20-1 TGCAGTGCTAGCCTTGAAACACGAATGGGGGAGCAGTTCTTC CSASLETRMGEQFF
- - TRBJ2-4 TRBV20-1 TGCAGTGCTAGAGATCCCCTCGTCGTACGGAAAAACATTCAGTACTTC CSARDPLVVRKNIQYF
- few TRBJ2-3 TRBV20-1 TGCAGTGCTAGGTTAGCGGAAAGCACAGATACGCAGTATTTT CSARLAESTDTQYF
- - TRBJ1-2 TRBV6-1 TGTGCCAGCAGGGGTATCTTGACGACTTATGGCTACACCTTC CASRGILTTYGYTF
- few TRBJ1-2 TRBV7-9 TGTGCCAGCAGCTTGAGGGGCACCTATGGCTACACCTTC CASSLRGTYGYTF
- - TRBJ1-1 TRBV27 TGTGCCAGCAGTTTATCCGGGGACACTGAAGCTTTCTTT CASSLSGDTEAFF
TRBD1 - TRBJ1-2 TRBV20-1 TGCAGTGTATTCTCGGGACAGGGGGCGTATTCCTATGGCTACACCTTC CSVFSGQGAYSYGYTF
TRBD2 few TRBJ2-3 TRBV20-1 TGCAGTGCTAGACAGCGGGATGGCACAGATACGCAGTATTTT CSARQRDGTDTQYF
TRBD2 few TRBJ2-7 TRBV6-1 TGTGCCAGCAGTCTAGCGGGAGCAGGCGAGCAGTACTTC CASSLAGAGEQYF
- once TRBJ2-5 TRBV6-1 TGTGCCAGCAGTACCTTGGCGAAAGAGACCCAGTACTTC CASSTLAKETQYF
- - TRBJ1-6 TRBV6-1 TGTGCCAGCATGAGGAGCTCCTATAATTCACCCCTCCACTTT CASMRSSYNSPLHF
- few TRBJ1-4 TRBV15 TGTGCCACCAGCAGAGACCCCAGGGAAAAACTGTTTTTT CATSRDPREKLFF
TRBD1 - TRBJ2-2 TRBV2 TGTGCCAGCAGCAGGGGGACCGGGGAGCTGCTTTTT CASSRGTGELLF